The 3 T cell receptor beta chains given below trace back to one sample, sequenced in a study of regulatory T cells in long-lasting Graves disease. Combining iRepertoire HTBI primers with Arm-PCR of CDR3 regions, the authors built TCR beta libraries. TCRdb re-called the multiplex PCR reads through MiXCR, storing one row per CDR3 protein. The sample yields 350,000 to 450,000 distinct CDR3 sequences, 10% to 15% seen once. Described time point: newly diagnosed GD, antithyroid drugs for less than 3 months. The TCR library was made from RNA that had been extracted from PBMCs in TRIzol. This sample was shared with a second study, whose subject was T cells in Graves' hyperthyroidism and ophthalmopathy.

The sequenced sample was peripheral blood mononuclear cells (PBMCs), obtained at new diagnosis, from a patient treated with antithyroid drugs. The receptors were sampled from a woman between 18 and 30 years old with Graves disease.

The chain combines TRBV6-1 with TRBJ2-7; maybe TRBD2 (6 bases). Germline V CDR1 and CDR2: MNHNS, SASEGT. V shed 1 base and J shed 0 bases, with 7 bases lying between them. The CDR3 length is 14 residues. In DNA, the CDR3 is TGTGCCAGCAGTGAAGGCGGGGTCTCCTACGAGCAGTACGTC. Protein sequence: CASSEGGVSYEQYV.

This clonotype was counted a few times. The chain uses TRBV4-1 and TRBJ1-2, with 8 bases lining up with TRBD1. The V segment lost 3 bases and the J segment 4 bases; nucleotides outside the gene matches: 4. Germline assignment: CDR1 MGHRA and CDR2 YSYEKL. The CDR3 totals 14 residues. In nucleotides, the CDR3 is TGCGCCAGCAGCCACAGACAGGGGACCTATGGCTACACCTTC. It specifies CASSHRQGTYGYTF.

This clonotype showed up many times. The CDR3 nucleotides read TGTGCCAGCAGCTCGGACGGCCCCGAGCAGTTCTTC. Translated: CASSSDGPEQFF. The chain carries TRBV11-2 and TRBJ2-1; unclear D gene. Per the germline V gene, CDR1 is SGHAT and CDR2 is FQNNGV. The CDR3 totals 12 residues. Trimming stripped 4 bases from V and 10 bases from J, with 11 bases between. The full variable domain, completed using reference TRBV11-2 and TRBJ2-1, is EAGVAQSPRYKIIEKRQSVAFWCNPISGHATLYWYQQILGQGPKLLIQFQNNGVVDDSQLPKDRFSAERLKGVDSTLKIQPAKLEDSAVYLCASSSDGPEQFFGPGTRLTVL.